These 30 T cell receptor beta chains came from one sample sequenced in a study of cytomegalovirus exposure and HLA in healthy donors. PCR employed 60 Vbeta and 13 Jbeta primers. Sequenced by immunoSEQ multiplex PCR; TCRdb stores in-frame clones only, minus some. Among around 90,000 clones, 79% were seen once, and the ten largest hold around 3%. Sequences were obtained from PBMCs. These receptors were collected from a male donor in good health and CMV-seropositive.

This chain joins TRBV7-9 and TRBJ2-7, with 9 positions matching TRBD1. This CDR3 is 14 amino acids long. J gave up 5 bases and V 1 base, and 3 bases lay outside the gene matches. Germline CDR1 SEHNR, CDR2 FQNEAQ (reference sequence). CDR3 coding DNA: TGTGCCAGCAGCTTAGGACAGGGGGTCCACGAGCAGTACTTC. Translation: CASSLGQGVHEQYF.

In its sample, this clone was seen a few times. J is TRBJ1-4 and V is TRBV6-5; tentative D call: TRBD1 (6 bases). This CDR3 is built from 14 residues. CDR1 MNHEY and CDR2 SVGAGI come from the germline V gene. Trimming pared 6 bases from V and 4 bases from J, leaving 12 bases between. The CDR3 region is CASSLRGGNEKLFF. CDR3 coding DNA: TGTGCCAGCAGCCTCAGAGGGGGTAATGAAAAACTGTTTTTT.

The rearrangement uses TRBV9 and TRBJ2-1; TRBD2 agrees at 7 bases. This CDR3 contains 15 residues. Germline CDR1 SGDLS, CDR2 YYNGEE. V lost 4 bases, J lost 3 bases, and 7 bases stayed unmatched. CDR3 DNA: TGTGCCAGCAGCACCAGCAAGCGGGGCTACAATGAGCAGTTCTTC. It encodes CASSTSKRGYNEQFF.

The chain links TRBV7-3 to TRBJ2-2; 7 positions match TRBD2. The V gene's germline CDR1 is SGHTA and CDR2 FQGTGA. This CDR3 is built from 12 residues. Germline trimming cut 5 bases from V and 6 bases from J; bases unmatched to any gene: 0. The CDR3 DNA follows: TGTGCCAGCAGCCGGGGGGCCGGGGAGCTGTTTTTT. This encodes CASSRGAGELFF.

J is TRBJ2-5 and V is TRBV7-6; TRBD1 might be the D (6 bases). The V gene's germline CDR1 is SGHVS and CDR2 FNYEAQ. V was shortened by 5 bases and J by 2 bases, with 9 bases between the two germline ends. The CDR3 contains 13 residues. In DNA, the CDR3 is TGTGCCAGCAGCCCAGGACAGCAAGAGACCCAGTACTTC. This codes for CASSPGQQETQYF.

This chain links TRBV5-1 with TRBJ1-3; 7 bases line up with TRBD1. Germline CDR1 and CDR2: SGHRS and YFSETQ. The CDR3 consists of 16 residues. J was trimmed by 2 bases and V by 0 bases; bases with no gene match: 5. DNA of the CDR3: TGCGCCAGCAGCTTGGGGGCAGGGGGAACTGGAAACACCATATATTTT. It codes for CASSLGAGGTGNTIYF.

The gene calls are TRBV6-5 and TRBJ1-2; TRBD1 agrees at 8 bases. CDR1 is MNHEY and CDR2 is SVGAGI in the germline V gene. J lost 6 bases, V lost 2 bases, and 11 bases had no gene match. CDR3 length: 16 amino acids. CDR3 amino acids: CASSYLQGAVDDGYTF. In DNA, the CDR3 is TGTGCCAGCAGTTACCTCCAGGGGGCGGTGGATGATGGCTACACCTTC.

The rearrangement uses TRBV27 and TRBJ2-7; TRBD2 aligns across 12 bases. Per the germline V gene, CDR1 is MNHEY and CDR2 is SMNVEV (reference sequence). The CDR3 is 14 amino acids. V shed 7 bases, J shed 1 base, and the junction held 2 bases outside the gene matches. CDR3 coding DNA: TGTGCCAGCACTAGCGGGGGGGCGTCCTACGAGCAGTACTTC. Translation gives CASTSGGASYEQYF.

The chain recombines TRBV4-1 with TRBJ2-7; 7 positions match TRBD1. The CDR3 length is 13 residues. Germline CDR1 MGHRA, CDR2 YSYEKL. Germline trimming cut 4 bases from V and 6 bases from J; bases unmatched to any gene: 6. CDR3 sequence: CASSPGQPREQYF. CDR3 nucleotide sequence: TGCGCCAGCAGCCCGGGACAGCCCCGCGAGCAGTACTTC.

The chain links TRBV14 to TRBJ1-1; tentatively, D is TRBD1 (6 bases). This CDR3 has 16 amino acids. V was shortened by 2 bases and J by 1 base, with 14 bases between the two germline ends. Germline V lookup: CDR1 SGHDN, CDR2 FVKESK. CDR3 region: CASSQILVGQNTEAFF. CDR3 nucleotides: TGTGCCAGCAGCCAAATCTTAGTGGGACAGAACACTGAAGCTTTCTTT.

The CDR3 loop reads CASSSGIGTGNSPLHF. CDR3 DNA: TGCGCCAGCAGCTCGGGGATCGGGACAGGTAATTCACCCCTCCACTTT. V is TRBV5-1 and J is TRBJ1-6; 8 bases fit TRBD1. V was pared by 3 bases and J by 6 bases, with 8 bases of the junction left unmatched. The CDR3 contains 16 residues. Germline V gives CDR1 SGHRS, CDR2 YFSETQ.

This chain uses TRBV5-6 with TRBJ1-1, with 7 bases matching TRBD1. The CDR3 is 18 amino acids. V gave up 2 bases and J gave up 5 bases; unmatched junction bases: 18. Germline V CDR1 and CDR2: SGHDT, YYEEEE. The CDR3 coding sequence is TGTGCCAGCAGCTTCGCCCAAACAGGGGTGAATGGGGATACTGAAGCTTTCTTT. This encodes CASSFAQTGVNGDTEAFF.

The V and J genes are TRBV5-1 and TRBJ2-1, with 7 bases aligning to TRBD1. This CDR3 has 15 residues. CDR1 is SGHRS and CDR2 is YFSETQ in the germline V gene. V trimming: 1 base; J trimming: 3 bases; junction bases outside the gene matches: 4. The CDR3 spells CASSLTGEDYNEQFF. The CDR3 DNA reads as TGCGCCAGCAGCTTGACAGGGGAAGACTACAATGAGCAGTTCTTC.

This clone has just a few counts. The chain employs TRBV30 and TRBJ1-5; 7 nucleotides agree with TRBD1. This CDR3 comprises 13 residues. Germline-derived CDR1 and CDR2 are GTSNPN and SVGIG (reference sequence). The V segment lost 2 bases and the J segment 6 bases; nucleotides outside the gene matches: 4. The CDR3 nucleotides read TGTGCCTGGAGTAACAGGGGAGGTCAGCCCCAGCATTTT. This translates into CAWSNRGGQPQHF. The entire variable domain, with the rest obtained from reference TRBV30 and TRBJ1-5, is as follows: SQTIHQWPATLVQPVGSPLSLECTVEGTSNPNLYWYRQAAGRGLQLLFYSVGIGQISSEVPQNLSASRPQDRQFILSSKKLLLSDSGFYLCAWSNRGGQPQHFGDGTRLSIL.

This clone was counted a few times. CDR3 sequence reads: CASSPRGGAYEQYF. The CDR3 DNA reads TGTGCCAGCAGCCCTCGCGGGGGGGCGTACGAGCAGTACTTC. The chain is built from TRBV6-1 and TRBJ2-7; TRBD2 aligns across 9 bases. Germline V lookup: CDR1 MNHNS, CDR2 SASEGT. The CDR3 runs to 14 residues. Trimming took 6 bases from V and 4 from J; bases not matched to a gene: 7.

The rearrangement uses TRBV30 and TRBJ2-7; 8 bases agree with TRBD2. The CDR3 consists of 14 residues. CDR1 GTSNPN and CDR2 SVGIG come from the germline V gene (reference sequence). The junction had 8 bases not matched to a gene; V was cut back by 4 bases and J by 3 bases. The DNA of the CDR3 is TGTGCCTGGACGGCGGGGGGCTCATACTACGAGCAGTACTTC. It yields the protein CAWTAGGSYYEQYF. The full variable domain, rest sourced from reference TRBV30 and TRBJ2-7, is SQTIHQWPATLVQPVGSPLSLECTVEGTSNPNLYWYRQAAGRGLQLLFYSVGIGQISSEVPQNLSASRPQDRQFILSSKKLLLSDSGFYLCAWTAGGSYYEQYFGPGTRLTVT.

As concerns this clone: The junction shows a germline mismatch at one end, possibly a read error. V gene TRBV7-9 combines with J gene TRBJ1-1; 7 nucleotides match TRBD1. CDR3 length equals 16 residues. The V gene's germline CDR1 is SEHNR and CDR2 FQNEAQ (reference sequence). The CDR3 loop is CSSSFLADRENTEAFF. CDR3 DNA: TGTTCCAGCAGCTTCTTAGCAGACAGGGAAAACACTGAAGCTTTCTTT.

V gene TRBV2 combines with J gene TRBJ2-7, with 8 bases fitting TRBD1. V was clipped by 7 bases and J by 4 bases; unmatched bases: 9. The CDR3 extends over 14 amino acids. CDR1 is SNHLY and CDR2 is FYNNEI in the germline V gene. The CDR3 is CASTSGTGLYEQYF. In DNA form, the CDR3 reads TGTGCCAGCACCTCCGGGACAGGTCTATACGAGCAGTACTTC.

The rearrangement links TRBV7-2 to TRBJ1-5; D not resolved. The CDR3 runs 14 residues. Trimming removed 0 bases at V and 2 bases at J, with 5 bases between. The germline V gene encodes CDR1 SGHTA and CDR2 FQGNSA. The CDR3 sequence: CASSLAYGNQPQHF. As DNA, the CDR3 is TGTGCCAGCAGCTTAGCCTATGGCAATCAGCCCCAGCATTTT.

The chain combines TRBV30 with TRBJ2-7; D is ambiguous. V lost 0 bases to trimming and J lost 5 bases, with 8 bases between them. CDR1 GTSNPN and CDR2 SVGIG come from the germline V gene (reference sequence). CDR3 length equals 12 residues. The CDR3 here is CAWSVRYDEQYF. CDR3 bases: TGTGCCTGGAGTGTACGGTACGACGAGCAGTACTTC.

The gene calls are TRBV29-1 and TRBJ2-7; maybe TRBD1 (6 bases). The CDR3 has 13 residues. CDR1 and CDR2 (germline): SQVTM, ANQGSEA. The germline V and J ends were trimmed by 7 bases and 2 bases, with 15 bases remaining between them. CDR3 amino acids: CSAFRDKTYEQYF. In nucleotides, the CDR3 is TGCAGCGCCTTTCGGGACAAGACCTACGAGCAGTACTTC.

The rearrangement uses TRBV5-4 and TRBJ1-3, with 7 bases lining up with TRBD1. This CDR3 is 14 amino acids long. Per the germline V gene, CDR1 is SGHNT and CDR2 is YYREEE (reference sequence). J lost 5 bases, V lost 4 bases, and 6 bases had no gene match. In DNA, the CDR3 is TGTGCCAGCAGCGCCGGGACAGATAGAAACACCATATATTTT. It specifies CASSAGTDRNTIYF.

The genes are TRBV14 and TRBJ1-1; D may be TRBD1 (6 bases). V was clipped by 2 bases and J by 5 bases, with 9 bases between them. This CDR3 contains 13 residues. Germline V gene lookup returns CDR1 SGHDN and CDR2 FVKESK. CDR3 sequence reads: CASSQQGYTEAFF. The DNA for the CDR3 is TGTGCCAGCAGCCAACAGGGGTATACTGAAGCTTTCTTT.

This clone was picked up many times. The DNA of the CDR3 is TGTGCCAGCAGCTTAGTAAGGACTCACATTTACGAGCAGTACTTC. It translates to CASSLVRTHIYEQYF. The V gene is TRBV7-8, the J gene TRBJ2-7; TRBD2 might be the D (5 bases). Germline V CDR1 and CDR2: SGHVS, FQNEAQ. CDR3 length: 15 amino acids. V shed 1 base and J shed 4 bases, with 14 bases lying between them.

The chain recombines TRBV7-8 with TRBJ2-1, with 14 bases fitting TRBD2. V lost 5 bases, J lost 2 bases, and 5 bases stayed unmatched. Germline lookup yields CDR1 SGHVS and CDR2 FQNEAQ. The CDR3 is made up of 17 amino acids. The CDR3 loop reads CASSRLAGGSTYNEQFF. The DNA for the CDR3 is TGTGCCAGCAGCAGACTAGCGGGGGGGTCTACCTACAATGAGCAGTTCTTC.

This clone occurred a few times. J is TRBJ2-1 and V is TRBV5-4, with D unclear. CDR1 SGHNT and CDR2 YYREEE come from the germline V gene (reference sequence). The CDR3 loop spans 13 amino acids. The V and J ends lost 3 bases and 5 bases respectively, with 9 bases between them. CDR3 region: CASSSQLDNEQFF. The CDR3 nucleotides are TGTGCCAGCAGCTCCCAACTTGACAATGAGCAGTTCTTC. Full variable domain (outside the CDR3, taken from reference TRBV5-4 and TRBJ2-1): ETGVTQSPTHLIKTRGQQVTLRCSSQSGHNTVSWYQQALGQGPQFIFQYYREEENGRGNFPPRFSGLQFPNYSSELNVNALELDDSALYLCASSSQLDNEQFFGPGTRLTVL.

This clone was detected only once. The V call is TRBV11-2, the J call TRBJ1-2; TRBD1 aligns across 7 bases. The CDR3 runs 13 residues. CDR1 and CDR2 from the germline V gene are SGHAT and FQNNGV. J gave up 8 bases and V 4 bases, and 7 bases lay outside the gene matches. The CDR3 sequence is CASSSMTGRGYTF. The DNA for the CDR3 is TGTGCCAGCAGCTCGATGACAGGGAGAGGCTACACCTTC.

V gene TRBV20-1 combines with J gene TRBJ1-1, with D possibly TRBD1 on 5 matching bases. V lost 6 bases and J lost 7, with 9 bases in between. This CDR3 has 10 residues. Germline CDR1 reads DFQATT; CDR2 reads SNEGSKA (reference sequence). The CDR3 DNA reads TGCAGTGCCGCAGGGAATGAAGCTTTCTTT. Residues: CSAAGNEAFF.

This CDR3 reads CAWSRRGQQPQHF. The CDR3 DNA is TGTGCCTGGAGTAGGAGGGGCCAACAGCCCCAGCATTTT. The chain employs TRBV30 and TRBJ1-5; the D gene is possibly TRBD1 (5 bases). Germline-derived CDR1 and CDR2 are GTSNPN and SVGIG (reference sequence). The CDR3 is 13 amino acids. The germline V and J ends were trimmed by 2 bases and 7 bases, with 12 bases remaining between them.

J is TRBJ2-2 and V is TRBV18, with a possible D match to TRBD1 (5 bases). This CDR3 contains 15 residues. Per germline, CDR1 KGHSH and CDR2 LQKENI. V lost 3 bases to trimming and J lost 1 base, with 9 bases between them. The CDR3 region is CASSPQGVNTGELFF. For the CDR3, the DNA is TGTGCCAGCTCACCGCAGGGCGTGAACACCGGGGAGCTGTTTTTT.